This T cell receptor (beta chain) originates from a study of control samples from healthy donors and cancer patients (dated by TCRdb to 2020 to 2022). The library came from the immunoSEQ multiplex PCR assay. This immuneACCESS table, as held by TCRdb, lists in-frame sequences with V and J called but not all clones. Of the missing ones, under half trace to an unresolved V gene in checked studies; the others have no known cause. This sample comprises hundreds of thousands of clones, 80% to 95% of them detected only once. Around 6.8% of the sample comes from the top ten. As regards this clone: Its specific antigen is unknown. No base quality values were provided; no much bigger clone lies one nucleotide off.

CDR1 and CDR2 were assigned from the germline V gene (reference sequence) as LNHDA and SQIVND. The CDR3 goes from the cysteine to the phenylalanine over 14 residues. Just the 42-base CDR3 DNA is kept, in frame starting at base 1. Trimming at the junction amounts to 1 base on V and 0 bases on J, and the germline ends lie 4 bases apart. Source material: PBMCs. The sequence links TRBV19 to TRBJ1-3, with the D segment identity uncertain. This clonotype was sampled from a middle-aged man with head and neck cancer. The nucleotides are TGTGCCAGTAGTATAGCCAGCTCTGGAAACACCATATATTTT. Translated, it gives CASSIASSGNTIYF. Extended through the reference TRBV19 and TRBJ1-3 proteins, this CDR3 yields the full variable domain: DGGITQSPKYLFRKEGQNVTLSCEQNLNHDAMYWYRQDPGQGLRLIYYSQIVNDFQKGDIAEGYSVSREKKESFPLTVTSAQKNPTAFYLCASSIASSGNTIYFGEGSWLTVV.